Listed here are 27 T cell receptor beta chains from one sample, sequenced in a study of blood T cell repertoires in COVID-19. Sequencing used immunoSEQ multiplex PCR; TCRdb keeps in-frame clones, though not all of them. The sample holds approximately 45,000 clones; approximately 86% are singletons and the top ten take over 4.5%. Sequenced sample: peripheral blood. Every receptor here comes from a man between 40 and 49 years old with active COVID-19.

CDR3 DNA sequence: TGTGCCAGCAGGCAGACAGGGCAAGCCTATGGCTACACCTTC. As protein: CASRQTGQAYGYTF. The chain has TRBV2 and TRBJ1-2, with 7 positions matching TRBD1. This CDR3 region has 14 residues. V shed 6 bases and J 4 bases; nucleotides not matched to a gene: 8. CDR1 and CDR2 from the germline V gene are SNHLY and FYNNEI.

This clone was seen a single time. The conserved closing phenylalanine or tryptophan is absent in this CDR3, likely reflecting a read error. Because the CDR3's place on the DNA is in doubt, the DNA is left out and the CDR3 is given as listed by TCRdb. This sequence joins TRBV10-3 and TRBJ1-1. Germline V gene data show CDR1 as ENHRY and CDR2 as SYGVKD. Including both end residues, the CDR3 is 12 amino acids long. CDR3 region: CATRGDDADPLV.

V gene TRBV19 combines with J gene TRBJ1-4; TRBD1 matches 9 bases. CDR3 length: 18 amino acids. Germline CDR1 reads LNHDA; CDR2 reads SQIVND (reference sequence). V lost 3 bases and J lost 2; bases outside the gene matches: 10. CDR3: CASSIGTGIIGTNEKLFF. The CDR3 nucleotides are TGTGCCAGTAGTATTGGGACAGGGATAATAGGGACTAATGAAAAACTGTTTTTT.

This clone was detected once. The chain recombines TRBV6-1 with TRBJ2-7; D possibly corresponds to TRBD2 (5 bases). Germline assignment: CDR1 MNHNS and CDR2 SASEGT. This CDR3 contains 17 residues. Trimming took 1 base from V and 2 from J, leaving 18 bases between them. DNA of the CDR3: TGTGCCAGCAGTGAAGGAAGCGGATACTATCTGACCTACGAGCAGTACTTC. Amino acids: CASSEGSGYYLTYEQYF.

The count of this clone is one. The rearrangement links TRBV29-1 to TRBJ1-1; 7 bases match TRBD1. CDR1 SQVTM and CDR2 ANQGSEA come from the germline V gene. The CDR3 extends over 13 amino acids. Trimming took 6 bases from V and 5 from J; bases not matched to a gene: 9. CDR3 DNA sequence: TGCAGCGTCGGTCAGGGGGTGGGGACTGAAGCTTTCTTT. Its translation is CSVGQGVGTEAFF.

In DNA, the CDR3 is TGTGCCAGTAGTAGCAACGGGAACACTGAAGCTTTCTTT. Amino acid sequence: CASSSNGNTEAFF. This chain joins TRBV19 and TRBJ1-1; the D is unclear. This CDR3 region has 13 residues. Germline V gene data show CDR1 as LNHDA and CDR2 as SQIVND (reference sequence). With 4 bases removed from V and 1 base from J, the gap between germline ends came to 7 bases.

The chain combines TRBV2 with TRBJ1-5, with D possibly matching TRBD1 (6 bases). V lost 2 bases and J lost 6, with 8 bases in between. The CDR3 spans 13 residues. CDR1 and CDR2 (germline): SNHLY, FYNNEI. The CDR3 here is CASSETGPQPQHF. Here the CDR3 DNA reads TGTGCCAGCAGTGAAACAGGGCCTCAGCCCCAGCATTTT.

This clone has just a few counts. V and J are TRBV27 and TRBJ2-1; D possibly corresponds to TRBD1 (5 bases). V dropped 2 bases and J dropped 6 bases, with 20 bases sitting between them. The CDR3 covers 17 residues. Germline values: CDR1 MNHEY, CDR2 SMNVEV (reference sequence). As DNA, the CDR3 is TGTGCCAGCAGTTTAAATTTTGGGGCCAGAACCTTCAATGAGCAGTTCTTC. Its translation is CASSLNFGARTFNEQFF.

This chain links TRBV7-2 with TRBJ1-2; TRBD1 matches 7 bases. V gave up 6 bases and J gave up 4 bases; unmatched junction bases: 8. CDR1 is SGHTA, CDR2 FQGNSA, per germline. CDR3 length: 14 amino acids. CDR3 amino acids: CASSPAGTVYGYTF. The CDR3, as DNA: TGTGCCAGCAGTCCAGCCGGGACAGTCTATGGCTACACCTTC.

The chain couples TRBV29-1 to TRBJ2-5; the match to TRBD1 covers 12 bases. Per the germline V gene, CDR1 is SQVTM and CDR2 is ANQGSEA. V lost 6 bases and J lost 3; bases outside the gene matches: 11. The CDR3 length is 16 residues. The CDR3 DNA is TGCAGCGTCAATATCGGGACAGGGGGCTCCAAAGAGACCCAGTACTTC. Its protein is CSVNIGTGGSKETQYF. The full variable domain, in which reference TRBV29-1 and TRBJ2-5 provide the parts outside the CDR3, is SAVISQKPSRDICQRGTSLTIQCQVDSQVTMMFWYRQQPGQSLTLIATANQGSEATYESGFVIDKFPISRPNLTFSTLTVSNMSPEDSSIYLCSVNIGTGGSKETQYFGPGTRLLVL.

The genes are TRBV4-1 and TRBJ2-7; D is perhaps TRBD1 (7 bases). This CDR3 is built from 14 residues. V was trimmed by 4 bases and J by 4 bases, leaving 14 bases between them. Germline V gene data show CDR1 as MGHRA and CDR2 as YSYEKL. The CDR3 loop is CASSLEQGRYEQYF. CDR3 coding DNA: TGCGCCAGCAGCCTTGAACAGGGGAGGTACGAGCAGTACTTC.

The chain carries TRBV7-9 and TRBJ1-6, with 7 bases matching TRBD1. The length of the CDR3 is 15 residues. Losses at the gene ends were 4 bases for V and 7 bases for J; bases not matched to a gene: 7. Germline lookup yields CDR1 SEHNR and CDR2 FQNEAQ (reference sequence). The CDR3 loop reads CASSSQGWVNSPLHF. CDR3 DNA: TGTGCCAGCAGCTCACAGGGGTGGGTGAATTCACCCCTCCACTTT.

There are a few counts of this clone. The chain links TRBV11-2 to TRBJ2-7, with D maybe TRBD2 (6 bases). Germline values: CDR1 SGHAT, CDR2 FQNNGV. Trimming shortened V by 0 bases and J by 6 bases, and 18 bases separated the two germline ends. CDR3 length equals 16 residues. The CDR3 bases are TGTGCCAGCAGCTTAGATCTAGGGAGGCCCCTTGGCGAGCAGTACTTC. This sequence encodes CASSLDLGRPLGEQYF.

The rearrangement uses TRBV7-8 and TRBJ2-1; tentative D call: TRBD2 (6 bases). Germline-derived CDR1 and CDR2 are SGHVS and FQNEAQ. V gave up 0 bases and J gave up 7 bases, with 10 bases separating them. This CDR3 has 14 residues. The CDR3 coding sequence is TGTGCCAGCAGCTTAGCATCGGGGGAAAATGAGCAGTTCTTC. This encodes CASSLASGENEQFF.

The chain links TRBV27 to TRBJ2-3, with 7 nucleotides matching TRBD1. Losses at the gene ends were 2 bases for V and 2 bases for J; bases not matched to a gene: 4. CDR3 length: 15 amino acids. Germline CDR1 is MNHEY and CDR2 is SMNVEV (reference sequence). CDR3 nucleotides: TGTGCCAGCAGTTTAAGGGACAGCCCCACAGATACGCAGTATTTT. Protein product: CASSLRDSPTDTQYF.

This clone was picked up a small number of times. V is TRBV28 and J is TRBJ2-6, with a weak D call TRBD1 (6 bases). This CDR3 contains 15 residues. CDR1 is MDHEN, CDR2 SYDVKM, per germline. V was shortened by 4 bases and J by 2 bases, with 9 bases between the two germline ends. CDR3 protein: CASSSGAPGANVLTF. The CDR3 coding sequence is TGTGCCAGCAGTTCAGGGGCTCCTGGGGCCAACGTCCTGACTTTC.

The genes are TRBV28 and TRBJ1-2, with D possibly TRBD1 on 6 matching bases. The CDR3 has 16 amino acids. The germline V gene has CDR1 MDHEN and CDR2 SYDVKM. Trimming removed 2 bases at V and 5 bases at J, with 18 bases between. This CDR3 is CASSLVNWGQGYGYTF. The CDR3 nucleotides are TGTGCCAGCAGTTTAGTGAATTGGGGTCAGGGGTATGGCTACACCTTC.

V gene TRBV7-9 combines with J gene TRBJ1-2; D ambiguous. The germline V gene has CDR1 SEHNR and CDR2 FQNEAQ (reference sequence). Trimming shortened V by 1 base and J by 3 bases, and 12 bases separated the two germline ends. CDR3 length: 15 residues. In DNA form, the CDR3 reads TGTGCCAGCAGCTTAGGGACGGGGAAAGACTATGGCTACACCTTC. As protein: CASSLGTGKDYGYTF.

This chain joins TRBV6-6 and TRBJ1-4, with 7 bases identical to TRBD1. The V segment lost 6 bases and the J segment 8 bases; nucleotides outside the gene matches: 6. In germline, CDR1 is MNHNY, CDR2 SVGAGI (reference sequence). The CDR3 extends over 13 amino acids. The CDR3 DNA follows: TGTGCCAGCAGCCCCCGGGACAGCGAAAAACTGTTTTTT. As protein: CASSPRDSEKLFF.

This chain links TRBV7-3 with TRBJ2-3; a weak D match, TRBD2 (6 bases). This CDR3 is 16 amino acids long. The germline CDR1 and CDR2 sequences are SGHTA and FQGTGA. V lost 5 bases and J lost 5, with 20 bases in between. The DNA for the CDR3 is TGTGCCAGCAGCCTCCGAGGAGGGCTAGACGGAGATACGCAGTATTTT. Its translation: CASSLRGGLDGDTQYF.

The CDR3, as DNA: TGTGCCAGTAGTACTCTAGCGGGAGGGCCCAATGAGCAGTTCTTC. Encoded protein: CASSTLAGGPNEQFF. The chain is built from TRBV19 and TRBJ2-1, with 12 bases identical to TRBD2. V lost 4 bases and J lost 6; bases outside the gene matches: 4. The CDR3 extends over 15 amino acids. Germline-derived CDR1 and CDR2 are LNHDA and SQIVND (reference sequence).

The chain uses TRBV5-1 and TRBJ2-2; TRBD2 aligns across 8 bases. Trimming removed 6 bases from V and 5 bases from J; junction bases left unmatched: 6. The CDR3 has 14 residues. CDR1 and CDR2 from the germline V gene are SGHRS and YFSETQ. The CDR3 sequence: CASTREGMTGELFF. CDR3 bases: TGCGCCAGCACTCGGGAGGGTATGACCGGGGAGCTGTTTTTT.

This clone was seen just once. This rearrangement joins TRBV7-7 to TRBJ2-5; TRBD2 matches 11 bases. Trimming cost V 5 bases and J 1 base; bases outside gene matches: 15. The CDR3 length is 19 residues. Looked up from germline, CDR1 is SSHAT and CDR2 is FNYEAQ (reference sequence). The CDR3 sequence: CASSPWSGTSGDPQETQYF. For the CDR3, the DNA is TGTGCCAGCAGCCCTTGGTCCGGGACTAGCGGAGACCCCCAAGAGACCCAGTACTTC.

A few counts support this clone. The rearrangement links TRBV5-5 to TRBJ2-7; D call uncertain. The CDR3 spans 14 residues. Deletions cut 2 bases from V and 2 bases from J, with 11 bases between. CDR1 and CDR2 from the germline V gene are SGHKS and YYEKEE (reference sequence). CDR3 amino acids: CASSFPEQPYEQYF. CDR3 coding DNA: TGTGCCAGCAGCTTCCCGGAACAGCCCTACGAGCAGTACTTC.

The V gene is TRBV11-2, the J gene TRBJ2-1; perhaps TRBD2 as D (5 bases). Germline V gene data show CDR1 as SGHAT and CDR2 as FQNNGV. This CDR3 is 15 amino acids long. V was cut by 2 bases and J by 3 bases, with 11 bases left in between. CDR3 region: CASSLRGSFYNEQFF. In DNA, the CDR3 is TGTGCCAGCAGCTTACGAGGGAGCTTCTACAATGAGCAGTTCTTC.

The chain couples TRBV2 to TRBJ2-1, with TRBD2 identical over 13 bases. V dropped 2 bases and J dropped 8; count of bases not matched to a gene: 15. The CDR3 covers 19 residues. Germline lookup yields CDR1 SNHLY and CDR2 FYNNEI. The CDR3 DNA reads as TGTGCCAGCAGTGAAAAACTAGCGGGAGGGCCGAGAGAAGTAGATGAGCAGTTCTTC. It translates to CASSEKLAGGPREVDEQFF.

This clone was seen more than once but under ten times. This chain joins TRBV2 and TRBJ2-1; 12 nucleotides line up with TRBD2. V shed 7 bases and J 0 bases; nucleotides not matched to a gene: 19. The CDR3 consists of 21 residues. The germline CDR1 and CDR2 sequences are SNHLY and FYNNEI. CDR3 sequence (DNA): TGTGCCAGCAACCGAGGGGGTTCCGGGACTAGCGGGTTGAGCTCCTACAATGAGCAGTTCTTC. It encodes CASNRGGSGTSGLSSYNEQFF.